One sample yielded the 28 T cell receptor beta chains listed below, sequenced in a study of Graves' ophthalmopathy and Graves' hyperthyroidism. The authors amplified TCR beta CDR3 regions, and they did so from RNA transcripts for repertoire sequencing. Second-round multiplex PCR followed a first-round RT-PCR using HTBI primers. From the multiplex PCR reads, TCRdb called clonotypes with MiXCR, one entry per CDR3 protein. The sample shows roughly 610,000 distinct CDR3 sequences, roughly 20% of them seen only once. The source material was peripheral blood. These receptors were taken from a woman under 30 with stable Graves' hyperthyroidism. Some clones in this sample may be carry-over from other donors' samples.

This chain links TRBV10-3 with TRBJ2-7, with D possibly TRBD2 on 6 matching bases. V was clipped by 2 bases and J by 2 bases, with 10 bases between them. Germline V gives CDR1 ENHRY, CDR2 SYGVKD. The CDR3 runs to 14 residues. The CDR3 DNA reads TGTGCCATCAGTGAGCGTAGCGGCCCCTACGAGCAGTACTTC. This codes for CAISERSGPYEQYF.

The sample holds many counts of this clonotype. The CDR3 here is CASSEATWAPPQAYEQYF. In DNA form, the CDR3 reads TGTGCCAGCAGTGAAGCAACATGGGCCCCCCCTCAGGCCTACGAGCAGTACTTC. This chain links TRBV2 with TRBJ2-7, with unresolved D. The CDR3 is 18 amino acids. The germline gives CDR1 SNHLY, CDR2 FYNNEI. Trimming took 0 bases from V and 2 from J, leaving 20 bases between them.

This clonotype was seen only a few times. The CDR3 region has the DNA TGCGCCAGCAGCCAAGTATCTGACAGCGCATACGAGCAGTACTTC. Amino acids: CASSQVSDSAYEQYF. The rearrangement joins TRBV4-1 to TRBJ2-7, with a tentative D call TRBD1 (5 bases). Germline loops: CDR1 MGHRA, CDR2 YSYEKL. V was clipped by 1 base and J by 4 bases, with 14 bases between them. The CDR3 is made up of 15 amino acids.

This clonotype has at least ten counts. The V gene is TRBV3-1, the J gene TRBJ2-5; 9 nucleotides align to TRBD1. CDR3 length: 16 residues. The V gene end was trimmed by 1 base and the J gene end by 3 bases; junction bases not matched to a gene: 6. From germline, CDR1 is LGHDT and CDR2 YNNKEL (reference sequence). CDR3 loop: CASSQAGTGREETQYF. The CDR3 DNA follows: TGTGCCAGCAGCCAAGCCGGGACAGGGCGGGAAGAGACCCAGTACTTC.

The chain has TRBV27 and TRBJ2-5; the D gene is possibly TRBD2 (6 bases). The germline gives CDR1 MNHEY, CDR2 SMNVEV (reference sequence). The germline V and J ends were trimmed by 2 bases and 9 bases, with 16 bases remaining between them. The CDR3 extends over 14 amino acids. CDR3 region: CASSLGLSGEAQYF. CDR3 DNA sequence: TGTGCCAGCAGTTTAGGACTGTCGGGGGAGGCCCAGTACTTC.

This clonotype was recorded at least ten times. The rearrangement uses TRBV7-9 and TRBJ2-7; D is uncertain. V was trimmed by 2 bases and J by 5 bases, leaving 10 bases between them. CDR1 and CDR2 (germline): SEHNR, FQNEAQ (reference sequence). The CDR3 covers 13 residues. CDR3 coding DNA: TGTGCCAGCAGCTTATTCCCCCACCACGAGCAGTACTTC. As protein: CASSLFPHHEQYF.

V gene TRBV6-2 or TRBV6-3 combines with J gene TRBJ1-2; no reliable D call. Trimming cost V 6 bases and J 6 bases, with 14 bases left between them. The CDR3 loop spans 13 amino acids. Germline V gene data show CDR1 as MNHEY and CDR2 as SVGEGT. The CDR3 sequence: CASRTTELDGYTF. For the CDR3, the DNA is TGTGCCAGCAGAACCACGGAGCTTGATGGCTACACCTTC.

This clonotype was detected ten times or more. The V and J genes are TRBV7-6 and TRBJ1-3; TRBD1 agrees at 7 bases. V shed 3 bases, J shed 5 bases, and the junction held 4 bases outside the gene matches. This CDR3 has 14 amino acids. The germline CDR1 and CDR2 sequences are SGHVS and FNYEAQ. CDR3 protein: CASSFGTERNTIYF. The CDR3 bases are TGTGCCAGCAGCTTTGGGACAGAAAGAAACACCATATATTTT.

This clonotype came up many times. The rearrangement links TRBV12-3 or TRBV12-4 to TRBJ2-2; no definite D call. This CDR3 comprises 15 residues. The V end was cut by 4 bases, the J end by 6 bases, with 15 bases between. CDR3 region: CASSYGLVRSGELFF. The CDR3 nucleotides read TGTGCCAGCAGTTATGGGCTAGTTCGGTCCGGGGAGCTGTTTTTT.

This sequence joins TRBV12-3 or TRBV12-4 and TRBJ1-2; the D gene is possibly TRBD1 (5 bases). This CDR3 contains 13 residues. V was shortened by 3 bases and J by 5 bases, with 10 bases between the two germline ends. The CDR3 is CASSFRQQYGYTF. In nucleotides, the CDR3 is TGTGCCAGCAGTTTCCGACAGCAGTATGGCTACACCTTC.

This clonotype has only a few counts. CDR3 sequence (DNA): TGCGCCAGCAGCATGGACAGAGGGAACACTGAAGCTTTCTTT. It specifies CASSMDRGNTEAFF. The chain carries TRBV5-1 and TRBJ1-1; the D gene is possibly TRBD1 (6 bases). The CDR3 totals 14 residues. Germline loops: CDR1 SGHRS, CDR2 YFSETQ. The V end was cut by 4 bases, the J end by 1 base, with 11 bases between.

This clonotype showed up just a few times. This rearrangement joins TRBV7-9 to TRBJ2-7; 13 bases match TRBD2. J lost 4 bases, V lost 5 bases, and 5 bases had no gene match. The germline gives CDR1 SEHNR, CDR2 FQNEAQ (reference sequence). This CDR3 spans 15 amino acids. The CDR3, as DNA: TGTGCCAGCAGCCCCACTAGCGGGGGGGTGTACGAGCAGTACTTC. Translating gives CASSPTSGGVYEQYF.

Ten or more counts support this clonotype. This chain uses TRBV5-1 with TRBJ2-7; D call uncertain. The CDR3 runs 14 residues. Germline values: CDR1 SGHRS, CDR2 YFSETQ. Trimming stripped 4 bases from V and 0 bases from J, with 11 bases between. In DNA form, the CDR3 reads TGCGCCAGCAGCAGCAGGTGGGACTCCTACGAGCAGTACTTC. Residues: CASSSRWDSYEQYF.

The table lists this clonotype with many counts. The chain has TRBV15 and TRBJ2-5; the D is unclear. The germline gives CDR1 LNHNV, CDR2 YYDKDF (reference sequence). There are 13 residues in the CDR3. V gave up 6 bases and J gave up 0 bases, with 8 bases separating them. The CDR3 spells CATRNGHQETQYF. The CDR3 region has the DNA TGTGCCACCAGGAACGGTCACCAAGAGACCCAGTACTTC. Based on the CDR3 plus reference TRBV15 and TRBJ2-5, the full variable domain is DAMVIQNPRYQVTQFGKPVTLSCSQTLNHNVMYWYQQKSSQAPKLLFHYYDKDFNNEADTPDNFQSRRPNTSFCFLDIRSPGLGDTAMYLCATRNGHQETQYFGPGTRLLVL.

The table lists this clonotype with many counts. V is TRBV5-1 and J is TRBJ2-7; D remains ambiguous. The CDR3 extends over 13 amino acids. Per the germline V gene, CDR1 is SGHRS and CDR2 is YFSETQ. V was shortened by 7 bases and J by 6 bases, with 17 bases between the two germline ends. The CDR3: CASGRIPISEQYF. The DNA of the CDR3 is TGCGCCAGCGGCCGGATTCCGATATCCGAGCAGTACTTC.

In its sample, this clonotype was seen many times. The chain uses TRBV2 and TRBJ2-7, with 11 positions matching TRBD1. The CDR3 has 16 amino acids. V dropped 6 bases and J dropped 1; count of bases not matched to a gene: 8. CDR1 is SNHLY, CDR2 FYNNEI, per germline. CDR3 sequence (DNA): TGTGCCAGCAGAGCGACTGGACAGGGGGCGTCCTACGAGCAGTACTTC. It codes for CASRATGQGASYEQYF.

This clonotype has a count of ten or more. This chain connects TRBV19 to TRBJ2-5; D is undetermined. The V gene's germline CDR1 is LNHDA and CDR2 SQIVND (reference sequence). The germline V and J ends were trimmed by 10 bases and 0 bases, with 12 bases remaining between them. The CDR3 runs 13 residues. This CDR3 is CATSLMNQETQYF. As DNA, the CDR3 is TGTGCCACCTCCCTAATGAACCAAGAGACCCAGTACTTC. The whole variable domain, remainder taken from reference TRBV19 and TRBJ2-5, is DGGITQSPKYLFRKEGQNVTLSCEQNLNHDAMYWYRQDPGQGLRLIYYSQIVNDFQKGDIAEGYSVSREKKESFPLTVTSAQKNPTAFYLCATSLMNQETQYFGPGTRLLVL.

This CDR3 is CSARDRDRGDQPQHF. The CDR3 DNA is TGCAGTGCTAGAGATCGGGACAGGGGGGATCAGCCCCAGCATTTT. The rearrangement uses TRBV20-1 and TRBJ1-5; 11 positions match TRBD1. The CDR3 is made up of 15 amino acids. The V gene end was trimmed by 0 bases and the J gene end by 5 bases; junction bases not matched to a gene: 3. Germline CDR1 DFQATT, CDR2 SNEGSKA (reference sequence).

Ten or more counts support this clonotype. This chain joins TRBV19 and TRBJ1-3; tentatively, D is TRBD1 (5 bases). Germline loops: CDR1 LNHDA, CDR2 SQIVND (reference sequence). The V end lost 9 bases, the J end lost 1 base, and 13 bases lay between the germline ends. This CDR3 region has 14 residues. The DNA for the CDR3 is TGTGCCAGCGCCGGGACCCCGTCTGGAAACACCATATATTTT. This sequence encodes CASAGTPSGNTIYF. The full variable domain, rest sourced from reference TRBV19 and TRBJ1-3, is DGGITQSPKYLFRKEGQNVTLSCEQNLNHDAMYWYRQDPGQGLRLIYYSQIVNDFQKGDIAEGYSVSREKKESFPLTVTSAQKNPTAFYLCASAGTPSGNTIYFGEGSWLTVV.

The rearrangement links TRBV6-1 to TRBJ1-2; the D gene is possibly TRBD1 (5 bases). Trimming cost V 4 bases and J 8 bases, with 17 bases left between them. Germline V gene sequence: CDR1 MNHNS, CDR2 SASEGT. The length of the CDR3 is 14 residues. In DNA, the CDR3 is TGTGCCAGCAGTGGTGAGGTCAGGGCGTACGGCTACACCTTC. It is translated as CASSGEVRAYGYTF.

This rearrangement joins TRBV19 to TRBJ2-7, with D unclear. The CDR3 consists of 13 residues. Per germline, CDR1 LNHDA and CDR2 SQIVND (reference sequence). V was pared by 3 bases and J by 7 bases, with 13 bases between. The CDR3 DNA sequence: TGTGCCAGTAGTATGGACGCTTACGGAGAGCAGTACTTC. Translation: CASSMDAYGEQYF.

The chain recombines TRBV27 with TRBJ1-1; D might be TRBD1 (6 bases). CDR1 is MNHEY, CDR2 SMNVEV, per germline (reference sequence). The CDR3 length is 14 residues. V lost 2 bases and J 8 bases, leaving 15 bases between the germline ends. The CDR3 DNA reads as TGTGCCAGCAGTTTAAGGGGGGTGGGGTCCGAAGCTTTCTTT. Translated: CASSLRGVGSEAFF.

This clonotype was seen at least ten times. V and J are TRBV6-1 and TRBJ1-1; D perhaps matches TRBD1 (5 bases). The germline gives CDR1 MNHNS, CDR2 SASEGT. Trimming stripped 6 bases from V and 10 bases from J, with 21 bases between. This CDR3 comprises 14 residues. CDR3: CASRMSDSARGAFF. The CDR3 DNA follows: TGTGCCAGCAGGATGTCCGACAGCGCCAGAGGAGCTTTCTTT.

The chain uses TRBV9 and TRBJ1-6; no definite D call. CDR1 is SGDLS, CDR2 YYNGEE, per germline. The length of the CDR3 is 15 residues. The V end lost 0 bases, the J end lost 11 bases, and 15 bases lay between the germline ends. The CDR3 is CASSVDGSPYPPLHF. Written as DNA, the CDR3 is TGTGCCAGCAGCGTAGACGGCAGCCCCTATCCACCCCTCCACTTT.

This clonotype was found a few times. The V and J genes are TRBV29-1 and TRBJ1-2; 12 bases match TRBD1. V trimming: 3 bases; J trimming: 4 bases; junction bases outside the gene matches: 6. The germline CDR1 and CDR2 sequences are SQVTM and ANQGSEA. This CDR3 comprises 15 residues. CDR3 coding DNA: TGCAGCGTTGACGGGACAGGGGGCTTGTCCTATGGCTACACCTTC. Translating gives CSVDGTGGLSYGYTF. The full variable domain, rest sourced from reference TRBV29-1 and TRBJ1-2, is SAVISQKPSRDICQRGTSLTIQCQVDSQVTMMFWYRQQPGQSLTLIATANQGSEATYESGFVIDKFPISRPNLTFSTLTVSNMSPEDSSIYLCSVDGTGGLSYGYTFGSGTRLTVV.

This clonotype was recorded many times. V gene TRBV6-5 combines with J gene TRBJ2-7, with 8 bases that match TRBD2. This CDR3 spans 13 amino acids. J lost 4 bases, V lost 2 bases, and 1 base had no gene match. The germline V gene has CDR1 MNHEY and CDR2 SVGAGI. This chain's CDR3 is CASSYERGYEQYF. Written as DNA, the CDR3 is TGTGCCAGCAGTTACGAGCGGGGGTACGAGCAGTACTTC.

This clonotype has at least ten counts. The chain uses TRBV6-5 and TRBJ1-6; TRBD1 might be the D (6 bases). Germline V CDR1 and CDR2: MNHEY, SVGAGI. The CDR3 is 15 residues long. V was cut by 7 bases and J by 5 bases, with 15 bases left in between. CDR3 DNA: TGTGCCAGCACCACCGGCAGGGGAGATAATTCACCCCTCCACTTT. Protein sequence: CASTTGRGDNSPLHF.

There are many counts of this clonotype. V usage is TRBV2 and J usage is TRBJ2-7; TRBD2 agrees at 7 bases. V shed 1 base and J 4 bases; nucleotides not matched to a gene: 7. The CDR3 sequence is 15 residues long. Germline V gene lookup returns CDR1 SNHLY and CDR2 FYNNEI. Written as DNA, the CDR3 is TGTGCCAGCAGTGAAGGAGCTAGCGGACTGTACGAGCAGTACTTC. Its protein product is CASSEGASGLYEQYF.